These 15 T cell receptor beta chains came from one sample sequenced in a study of T-cell memory formation after mild COVID-19. TCRdb analysed the 5' RACE reads with MiXCR anew, one entry per CDR3 protein. The data show roughly 180,000 distinct CDR3 sequences, 11% seen once. What was sequenced was PBMCs or a T cell subset sorted from them (not recorded which). These TCRs come from a man younger than 35 who had mild COVID-19 (a few samples of this study predate the infection). Cell type and time point are not known.

The chain is built from TRBV12-3 or TRBV12-4 and TRBJ1-3; tentative D call: TRBD1 (5 bases). This CDR3 is built from 14 residues. The V and J ends lost 7 bases and 1 base respectively, with 11 bases between them. Here the CDR3 reads CASNNQGSGNTIYF. The CDR3 nucleotides read TGTGCCAGCAACAATCAGGGATCTGGAAACACCATATATTTT.

The sample holds many counts of this clonotype. The V gene is TRBV5-1, the J gene TRBJ1-2, with unresolved D. Germline CDR1 reads SGHRS; CDR2 reads YFSETQ. This CDR3 is 13 amino acids long. The V end lost 1 base, the J end lost 7 bases, and 11 bases lay between the germline ends. CDR3 loop: CASSLRAEGGYTF. The CDR3 nucleotides read TGCGCCAGCAGCTTGCGAGCCGAGGGTGGCTACACCTTC.

The chain joins TRBV12-3 or TRBV12-4 to TRBJ2-7; tentatively, D is TRBD1 or TRBD2 (6 bases each). V lost 8 bases, J lost 3 bases, and 14 bases lay in between. CDR3 length: 13 residues. The CDR3 coding sequence is TGTGCCAGCGGAAGGGGGAGGAACTACGAGCAGTACTTC. Translation: CASGRGRNYEQYF.

The chain joins TRBV7-9 to TRBJ1-2, with 8 bases aligning to TRBD1. The germline V gene has CDR1 SEHNR and CDR2 FQNEAQ (reference sequence). Trimming took 5 bases from V and 6 from J; bases not matched to a gene: 5. There are 13 residues in the CDR3. CDR3 sequence: CASSAGQGHGYTF. CDR3 nucleotides: TGTGCCAGCAGCGCAGGACAGGGACATGGCTACACCTTC. Together with reference TRBV7-9 and TRBJ1-2, the CDR3 gives the full variable domain: DTGVSQNPRHKITKRGQNVTFRCDPISEHNRLYWYRQTLGQGPEFLTYFQNEAQLEKSRLLSDRFSAERPKGSFSTLEIQRTEQGDSAMYLCASSAGQGHGYTFGSGTRLTVV.

This clonotype was observed a handful of times. J is TRBJ2-3 and V is TRBV4-3, with TRBD2 matching 8 bases. This CDR3 has 14 residues. Germline lookup yields CDR1 LGHNA and CDR2 YSLEER. V gave up 8 bases and J gave up 6 bases; unmatched junction bases: 10. The CDR3: CASAASGPRDTQYF. CDR3 DNA: TGCGCCAGCGCGGCTAGCGGGCCTAGGGATACGCAGTATTTT.

The chain is built from TRBV2 and TRBJ2-5, with 9 bases matching TRBD2. Trimming removed 6 bases from V and 2 bases from J; junction bases left unmatched: 7. Germline loops: CDR1 SNHLY, CDR2 FYNNEI. The CDR3 spans 15 residues. The CDR3 protein is CASSPDSGGQETQYF. In DNA, the CDR3 is TGTGCCAGCAGCCCCGACAGCGGGGGGCAAGAGACCCAGTACTTC.

This sequence joins TRBV4-3 and TRBJ2-7; D perhaps matches TRBD2 (7 bases). The germline gives CDR1 LGHNA, CDR2 YSLEER. V lost 1 base and J 3 bases, leaving 19 bases between the germline ends. The CDR3 has 17 residues. CDR3 loop: CASSQAWIRGAYYEQYF. DNA for the CDR3: TGCGCCAGCAGCCAAGCTTGGATACGGGGGGCCTACTACGAGCAGTACTTC.

This clonotype has at least ten counts. CDR3 loop: CASSLADRLNTEAFF. CDR3 bases: TGCGCCAGCAGCTTGGCGGACAGATTGAACACTGAAGCTTTCTTT. The V and J genes are TRBV5-1 and TRBJ1-1; a possible D gene is TRBD1 (6 bases). The CDR3 is 15 amino acids. Germline-derived CDR1 and CDR2 are SGHRS and YFSETQ. V lost 0 bases, J lost 0 bases, and 9 bases lay in between.

This clonotype was found many times. The chain combines TRBV9 with TRBJ2-3, with TRBD2 identical over 10 bases. Germline lookup yields CDR1 SGDLS and CDR2 YYNGEE. The CDR3 sequence is 16 residues long. With V trimmed by 4 bases and J by 2 bases, 7 bases remained unmatched. CDR3 sequence (DNA): TGTGCCAGCAGCCTCGGGACTAGCGAATCCACAGATACGCAGTATTTT. Protein: CASSLGTSESTDTQYF.

The V and J genes are TRBV6-2 or TRBV6-3 and TRBJ1-5; D might be TRBD1 (5 bases). Trimming removed 6 bases at V and 4 bases at J, with 13 bases between. The CDR3 runs to 14 residues. Looked up from germline, CDR1 is MNHEY and CDR2 is SVGEGT. The CDR3 DNA reads TGTGCCAGCAGCCCCGTGGGACGGAATCAGCCCCAGCATTTT. As protein: CASSPVGRNQPQHF.

The genes are TRBV5-4 and TRBJ1-2; D remains unclear. V gave up 4 bases and J gave up 4 bases, with 14 bases separating them. The germline gives CDR1 SGHNT, CDR2 YYREEE (reference sequence). The length of the CDR3 is 14 residues. The CDR3 sequence: CASSPPGKSYGYTF. The CDR3 nucleotides are TGTGCCAGCAGCCCCCCCGGCAAGAGCTATGGCTACACCTTC.

The genes are TRBV5-1 and TRBJ1-4; D not certain. The V gene lost 1 base and the J gene lost 0 bases, with 7 bases spanning the gap. The CDR3 has 15 residues. Germline V lookup: CDR1 SGHRS, CDR2 YFSETQ. This CDR3 is CASSLRRPTNEKLFF. CDR3 bases: TGCGCCAGCAGCTTGAGGAGGCCAACTAATGAAAAACTGTTTTTT.

This clonotype occurred a few times. The V and J genes are TRBV7-3 and TRBJ2-2; maybe TRBD2 (7 bases). Per the germline V gene, CDR1 is SGHTA and CDR2 is FQGTGA. This CDR3 has 16 residues. Trimming stripped 5 bases from V and 3 bases from J, with 16 bases between. The CDR3 DNA is TGTGCCAGCAGCCGAGACGGGGGGCTGGACACCGGGGAGCTGTTTTTT. This encodes CASSRDGGLDTGELFF. The full variable domain, rest sourced from reference TRBV7-3 and TRBJ2-2, is GAGVSQTPSNKVTEKGKYVELRCDPISGHTALYWYRQSLGQGPEFLIYFQGTGAADDSGLPNDRFFAVRPEGSVSTLKIQRTERGDSAVYLCASSRDGGLDTGELFFGEGSRLTVL.

The chain links TRBV7-2 to TRBJ2-3, with D possibly being TRBD2 (5 bases). The CDR3 is 15 residues long. V was pared by 7 bases and J by 2 bases, with 16 bases between. The germline V gene has CDR1 SGHTA and CDR2 FQGNSA. CDR3 amino acids: CASIKMAGFTDTQYF. The CDR3 nucleotides are TGTGCCAGCATCAAAATGGCGGGTTTCACAGATACGCAGTATTTT.

This clonotype was counted only a few times. V is TRBV3-2 and J is TRBJ2-3; whether TRBD2, the table's D call, matches the DNA was not checked. TRBV3-2 corresponds to a pseudogene. This CDR3 spans 18 amino acids. The DNA for the CDR3 is TGTGCCAGCAGCCAAGAACCTAGCGGGGGTCCTGGCACAGATACGCAGTATTTT. Encoded protein: CASSQEPSGGPGTDTQYF.